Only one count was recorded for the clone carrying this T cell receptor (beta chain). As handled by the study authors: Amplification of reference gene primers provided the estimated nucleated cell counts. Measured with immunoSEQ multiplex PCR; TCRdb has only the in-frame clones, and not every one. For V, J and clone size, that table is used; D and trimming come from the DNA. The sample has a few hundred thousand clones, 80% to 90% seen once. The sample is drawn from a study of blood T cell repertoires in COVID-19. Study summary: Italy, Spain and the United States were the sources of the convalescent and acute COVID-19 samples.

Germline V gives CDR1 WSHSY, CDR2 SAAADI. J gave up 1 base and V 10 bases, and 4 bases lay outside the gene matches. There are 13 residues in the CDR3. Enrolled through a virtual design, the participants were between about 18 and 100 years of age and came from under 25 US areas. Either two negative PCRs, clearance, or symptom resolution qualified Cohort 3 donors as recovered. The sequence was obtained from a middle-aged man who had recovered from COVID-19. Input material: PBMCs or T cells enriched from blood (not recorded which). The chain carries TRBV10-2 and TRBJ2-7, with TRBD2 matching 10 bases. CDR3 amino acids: CATIAGGSYEQYF. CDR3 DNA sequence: TGCGCCACCATAGCGGGGGGTTCCTACGAGCAGTACTTC.